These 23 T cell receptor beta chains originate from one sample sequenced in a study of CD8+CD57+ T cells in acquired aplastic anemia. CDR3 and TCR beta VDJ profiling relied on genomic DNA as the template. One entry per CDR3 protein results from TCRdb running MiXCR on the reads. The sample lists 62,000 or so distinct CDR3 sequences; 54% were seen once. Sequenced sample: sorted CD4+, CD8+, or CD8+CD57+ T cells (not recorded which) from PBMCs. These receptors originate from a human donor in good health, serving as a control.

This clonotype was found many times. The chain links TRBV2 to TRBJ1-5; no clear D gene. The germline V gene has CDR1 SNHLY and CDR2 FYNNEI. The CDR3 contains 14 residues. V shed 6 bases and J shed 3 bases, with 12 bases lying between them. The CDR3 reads CASREKGPNQPQHF. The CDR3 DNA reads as TGTGCCAGCAGGGAGAAAGGACCCAATCAGCCCCAGCATTTT.

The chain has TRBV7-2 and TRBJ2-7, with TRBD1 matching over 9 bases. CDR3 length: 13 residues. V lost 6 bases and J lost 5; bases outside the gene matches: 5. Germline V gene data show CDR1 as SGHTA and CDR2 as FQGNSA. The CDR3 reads CASSQTGGDEQYF. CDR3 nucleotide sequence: TGTGCCAGCAGTCAAACAGGGGGCGACGAGCAGTACTTC.

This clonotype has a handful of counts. The CDR3 DNA reads as TGTGCCAGCAGCCAGGCGGCTGAAGCTTTCTTT. This translates into CASSQAAEAFF. The V and J genes are TRBV7-9 and TRBJ1-1; no clear D gene. CDR1 is SEHNR, CDR2 FQNEAQ, per germline (reference sequence). V lost 5 bases, J lost 6 bases, and 7 bases lay in between. CDR3 length equals 11 residues.

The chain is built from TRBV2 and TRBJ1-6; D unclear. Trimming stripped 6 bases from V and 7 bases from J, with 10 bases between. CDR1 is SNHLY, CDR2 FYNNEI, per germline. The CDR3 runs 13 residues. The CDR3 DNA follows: TGTGCCAGCAGCTTCCGGACGAATTCACCCCTCCACTTT. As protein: CASSFRTNSPLHF.

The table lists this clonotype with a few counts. The CDR3 sequence is CASSLSAETQYF. The CDR3 bases are TGTGCCAGCTCACTATCAGCAGAGACCCAGTACTTC. The rearrangement joins TRBV9 to TRBJ2-5; D gene unclear. Germline lookup yields CDR1 SGDLS and CDR2 YYNGEE. Deletions cut 7 bases from V and 4 bases from J, with 11 bases between. The CDR3 consists of 12 residues.

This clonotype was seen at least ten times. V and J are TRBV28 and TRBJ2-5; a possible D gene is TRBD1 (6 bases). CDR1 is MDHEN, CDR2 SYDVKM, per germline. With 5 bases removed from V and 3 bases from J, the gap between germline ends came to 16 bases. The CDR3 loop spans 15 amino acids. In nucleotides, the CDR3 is TGTGCCAGCAGTATGGGATGGACAGAAAAAGAGACCCAGTACTTC. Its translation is CASSMGWTEKETQYF.

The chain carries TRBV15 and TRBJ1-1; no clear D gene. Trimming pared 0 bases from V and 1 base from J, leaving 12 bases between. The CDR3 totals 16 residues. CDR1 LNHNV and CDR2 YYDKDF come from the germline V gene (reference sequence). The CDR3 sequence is CATSRDGPGPNTEAFF. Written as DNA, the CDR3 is TGTGCCACCAGCAGAGATGGTCCAGGCCCGAACACTGAAGCTTTCTTT.

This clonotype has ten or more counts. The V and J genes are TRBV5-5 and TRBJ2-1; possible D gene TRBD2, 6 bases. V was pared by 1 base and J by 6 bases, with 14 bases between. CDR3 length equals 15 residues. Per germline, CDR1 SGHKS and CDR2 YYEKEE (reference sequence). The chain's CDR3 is CASSLTSSLSNEQFF. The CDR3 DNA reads TGTGCCAGCAGCTTGACTAGCTCGTTGTCCAATGAGCAGTTCTTC.

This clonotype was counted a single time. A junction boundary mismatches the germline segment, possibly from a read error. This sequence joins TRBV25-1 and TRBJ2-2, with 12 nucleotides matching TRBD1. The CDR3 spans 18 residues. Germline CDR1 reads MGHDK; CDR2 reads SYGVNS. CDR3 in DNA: TGTGCCAGCAGTGAATATAACTCCGGGACAGGGGGCATCGGGGGGCTGTTTTTT. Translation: CASSEYNSGTGGIGGLFF. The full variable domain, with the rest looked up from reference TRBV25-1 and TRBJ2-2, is EADIYQTPRYLVIGTGKKITLECSQTMGHDKMYWYQQDPGMELHLIHYSYGVNSTEKGDLSSESTVSRIRTEHFPLTLESARPSHTSQYLCASSEYNSGTGGIGGLFFGEGSRLTVL.

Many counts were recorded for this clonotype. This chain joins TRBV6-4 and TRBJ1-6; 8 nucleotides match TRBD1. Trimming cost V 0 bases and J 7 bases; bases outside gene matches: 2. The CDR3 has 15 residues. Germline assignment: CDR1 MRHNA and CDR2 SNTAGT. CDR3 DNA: TGTGCCAGCAGTGACTCGTCAGGGGGCAATTCACCCCTCCACTTT. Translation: CASSDSSGGNSPLHF.

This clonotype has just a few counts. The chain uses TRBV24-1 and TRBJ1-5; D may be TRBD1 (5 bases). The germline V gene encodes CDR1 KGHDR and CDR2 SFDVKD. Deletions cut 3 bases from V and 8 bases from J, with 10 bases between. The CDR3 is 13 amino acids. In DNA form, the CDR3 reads TGTGCCACCAGTGATATAGGGACCGAGCCCCAGCATTTT. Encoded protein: CATSDIGTEPQHF.

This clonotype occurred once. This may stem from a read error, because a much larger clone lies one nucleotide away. The CDR3: CASSEGLTSQETQYF. The CDR3 DNA sequence: TGTGCCAGCAGTGAAGGACTAACGAGCCAAGAGACCCAGTACTTC. V gene TRBV6-1 combines with J gene TRBJ2-5; possible D gene TRBD2, 5 bases. Looked up from germline, CDR1 is MNHNS and CDR2 is SASEGT. The CDR3 is 15 residues long. V lost 1 base and J 1 base, leaving 10 bases between the germline ends.

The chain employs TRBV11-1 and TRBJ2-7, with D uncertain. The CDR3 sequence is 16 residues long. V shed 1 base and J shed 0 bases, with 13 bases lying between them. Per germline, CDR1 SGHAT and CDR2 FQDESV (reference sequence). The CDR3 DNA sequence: TGTGCCAGCAGCTTAGGAAAAGGGATACGCTCCTACGAGCAGTACTTC. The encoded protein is CASSLGKGIRSYEQYF.

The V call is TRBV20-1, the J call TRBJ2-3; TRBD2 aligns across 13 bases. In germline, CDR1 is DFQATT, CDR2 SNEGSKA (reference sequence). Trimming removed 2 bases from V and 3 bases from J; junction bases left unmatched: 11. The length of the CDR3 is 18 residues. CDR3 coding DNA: TGCAGTGCTAGATCGGGAGGACTAGCGGGAGCTGGAACAGATACGCAGTATTTT. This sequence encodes CSARSGGLAGAGTDTQYF.

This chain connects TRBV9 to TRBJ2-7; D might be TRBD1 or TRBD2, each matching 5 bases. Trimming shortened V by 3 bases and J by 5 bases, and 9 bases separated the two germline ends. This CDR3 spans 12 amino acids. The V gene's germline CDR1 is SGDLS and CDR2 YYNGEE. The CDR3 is CASSARGDEQYF. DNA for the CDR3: TGTGCCAGCAGCGCCCGAGGGGACGAGCAGTACTTC. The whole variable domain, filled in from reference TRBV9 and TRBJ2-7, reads DSGVTQTPKHLITATGQRVTLRCSPRSGDLSVYWYQQSLDQGLQFLIQYYNGEERAKGNILERFSAQQFPDLHSELNLSSLELGDSALYFCASSARGDEQYFGPGTRLTVT.

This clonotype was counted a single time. The CDR3, as DNA: TGTGCCAGCCAATCCGGGAATCAGCCCCAGCATTTT. It yields the protein CASQSGNQPQHF. The chain carries TRBV7-9 and TRBJ1-5; D is unresolved. Between the trimmed V and J ends, which lost 8 bases and 4 bases, there was a span of 9 bases. Germline loops: CDR1 SEHNR, CDR2 FQNEAQ (reference sequence). CDR3 length equals 12 residues.

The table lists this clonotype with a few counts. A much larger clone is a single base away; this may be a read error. The CDR3 spells CASSSLRLTCEQYF. The CDR3 DNA is TGTGCCAGCAGTTCATTACGCCTAACCTGCGAGCAGTACTTC. The chain employs TRBV27 and TRBJ2-7; D is unclear. The V end was cut by 4 bases, the J end by 6 bases, with 16 bases between. The V gene's germline CDR1 is MNHEY and CDR2 SMNVEV (reference sequence). The CDR3 extends over 14 amino acids.

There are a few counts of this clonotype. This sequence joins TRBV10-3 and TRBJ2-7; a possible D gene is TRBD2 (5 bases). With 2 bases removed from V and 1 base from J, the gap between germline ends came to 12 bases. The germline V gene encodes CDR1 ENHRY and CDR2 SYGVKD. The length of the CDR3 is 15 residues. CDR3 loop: CAISEGLGGSYEQYF. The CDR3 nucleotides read TGTGCCATCAGTGAGGGACTGGGCGGATCCTACGAGCAGTACTTC.

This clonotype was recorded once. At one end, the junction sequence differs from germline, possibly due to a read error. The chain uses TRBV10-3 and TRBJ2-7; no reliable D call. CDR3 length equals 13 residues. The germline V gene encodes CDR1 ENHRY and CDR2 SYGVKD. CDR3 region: CAISADFVGEHYF. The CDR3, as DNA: TGTGCCATCAGTGCAGACTTCGTCGGCGAGCACTACTTC.

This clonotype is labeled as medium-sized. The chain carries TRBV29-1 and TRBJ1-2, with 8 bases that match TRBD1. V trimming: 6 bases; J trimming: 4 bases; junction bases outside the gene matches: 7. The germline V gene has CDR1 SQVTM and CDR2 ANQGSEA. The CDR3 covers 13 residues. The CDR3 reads CSVSDRDSYGYTF. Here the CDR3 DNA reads TGCAGCGTATCGGACAGGGACTCCTATGGCTACACCTTC.

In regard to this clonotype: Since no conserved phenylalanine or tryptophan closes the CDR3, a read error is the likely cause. The DNA of the CDR3 is TGCGCCAGCAGCCTCCTGGGGGGGAAGCCCCAGCATCCT. Protein product: CASSLLGGKPQHP. The chain uses TRBV4-1 and TRBJ1-5, with a weak D call TRBD1 (5 bases). Trimming stripped 4 bases from V and 8 bases from J, with 12 bases between. This CDR3 spans 13 amino acids. CDR1 is MGHRA and CDR2 is YSYEKL in the germline V gene.

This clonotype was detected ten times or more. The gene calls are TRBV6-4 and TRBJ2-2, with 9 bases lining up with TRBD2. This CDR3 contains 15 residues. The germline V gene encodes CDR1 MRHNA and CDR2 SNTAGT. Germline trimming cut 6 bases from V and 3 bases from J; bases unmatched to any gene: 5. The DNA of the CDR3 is TGTGCCAGCAGACGGCGGGAGGGAGACACCGGGGAGCTGTTTTTT. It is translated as CASRRREGDTGELFF.

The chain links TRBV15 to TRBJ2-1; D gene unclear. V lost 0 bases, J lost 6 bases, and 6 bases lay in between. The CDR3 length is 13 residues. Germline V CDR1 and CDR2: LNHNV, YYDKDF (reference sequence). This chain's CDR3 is CATSRDPTNEQFF. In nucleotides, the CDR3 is TGTGCCACCAGCAGAGATCCGACCAATGAGCAGTTCTTC.